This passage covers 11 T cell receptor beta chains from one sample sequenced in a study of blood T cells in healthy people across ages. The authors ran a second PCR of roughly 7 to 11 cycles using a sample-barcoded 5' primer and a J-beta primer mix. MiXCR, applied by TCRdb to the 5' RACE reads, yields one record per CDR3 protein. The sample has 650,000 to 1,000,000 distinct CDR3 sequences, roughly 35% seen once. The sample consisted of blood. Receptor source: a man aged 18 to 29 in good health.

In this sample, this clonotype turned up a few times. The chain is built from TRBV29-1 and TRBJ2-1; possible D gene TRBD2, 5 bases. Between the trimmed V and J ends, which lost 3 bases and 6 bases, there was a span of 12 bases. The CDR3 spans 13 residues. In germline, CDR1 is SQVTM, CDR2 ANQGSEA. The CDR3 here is CSVDLRASNEQFF. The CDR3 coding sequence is TGCAGCGTTGATTTGCGGGCTTCCAATGAGCAGTTCTTC.

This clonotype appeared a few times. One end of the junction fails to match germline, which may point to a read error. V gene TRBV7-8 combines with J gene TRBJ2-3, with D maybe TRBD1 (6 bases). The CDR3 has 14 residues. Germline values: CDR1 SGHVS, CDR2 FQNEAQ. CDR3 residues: CASTLGGNPDTQYF. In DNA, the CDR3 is TGTGCCAGCACCTTAGGGGGAAACCCAGATACGCAGTATTTT.

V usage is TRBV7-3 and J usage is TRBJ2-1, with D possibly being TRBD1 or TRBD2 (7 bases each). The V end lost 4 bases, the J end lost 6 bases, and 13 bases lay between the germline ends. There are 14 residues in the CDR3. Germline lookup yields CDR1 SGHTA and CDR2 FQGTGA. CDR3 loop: CASSWEGARNEQFF. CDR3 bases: TGTGCCAGCAGCTGGGAGGGGGCGCGCAATGAGCAGTTCTTC.

CDR3 residues: CASSPGVSETQYF. In DNA form, the CDR3 reads TGTGCCAGCAGCCCTGGGGTCAGTGAGACCCAGTACTTC. This chain links TRBV11-3 with TRBJ2-5, with D hard to call. The CDR3 loop spans 13 amino acids. V lost 5 bases and J 5 bases, leaving 12 bases between the germline ends. CDR1 and CDR2 from the germline V gene are SGHNT and YENEEA.

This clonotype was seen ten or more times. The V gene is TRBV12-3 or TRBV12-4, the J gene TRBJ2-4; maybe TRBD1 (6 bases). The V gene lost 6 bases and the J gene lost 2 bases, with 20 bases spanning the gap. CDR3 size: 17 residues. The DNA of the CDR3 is TGTGCCAGCAGCCCCCCAGGGGTAGGGCGCTCCAAAAACATTCAGTACTTC. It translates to CASSPPGVGRSKNIQYF.

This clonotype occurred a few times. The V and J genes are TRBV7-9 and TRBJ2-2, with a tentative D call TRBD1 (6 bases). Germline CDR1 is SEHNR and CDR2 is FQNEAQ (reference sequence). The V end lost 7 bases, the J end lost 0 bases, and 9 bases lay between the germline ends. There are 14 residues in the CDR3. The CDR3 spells CASTKGANTGELFF. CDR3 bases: TGTGCCAGCACTAAGGGGGCGAACACCGGGGAGCTGTTTTTT.

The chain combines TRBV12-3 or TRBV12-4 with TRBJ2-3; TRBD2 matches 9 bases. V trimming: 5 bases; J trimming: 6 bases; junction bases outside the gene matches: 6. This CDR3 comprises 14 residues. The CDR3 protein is CASSLGTSLDTQYF. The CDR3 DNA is TGTGCCAGCAGTCTCGGGACTAGCCTGGATACGCAGTATTTT.

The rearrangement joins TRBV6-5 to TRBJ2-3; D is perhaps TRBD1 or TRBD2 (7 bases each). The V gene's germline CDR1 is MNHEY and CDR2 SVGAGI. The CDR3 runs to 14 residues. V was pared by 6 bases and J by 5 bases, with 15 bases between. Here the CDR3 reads CASRRQGGGDTQYF. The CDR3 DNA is TGTGCCAGCAGGAGACAGGGAGGGGGAGATACGCAGTATTTT.

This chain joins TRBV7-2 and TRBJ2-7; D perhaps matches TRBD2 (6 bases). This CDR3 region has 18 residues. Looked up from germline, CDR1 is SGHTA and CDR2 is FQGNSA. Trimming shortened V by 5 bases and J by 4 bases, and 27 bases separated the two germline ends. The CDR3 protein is CASSRAGPLAGTGYEQYF. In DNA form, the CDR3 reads TGTGCCAGCAGCCGAGCGGGTCCCCTGGCAGGCACGGGTTACGAGCAGTACTTC.

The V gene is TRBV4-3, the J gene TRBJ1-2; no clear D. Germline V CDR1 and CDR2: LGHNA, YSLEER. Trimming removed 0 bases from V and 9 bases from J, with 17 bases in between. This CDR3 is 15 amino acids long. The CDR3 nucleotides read TGCGCCAGCAGCCAAGATGCATCGCGGGGTGCTAGCTACACCTTC. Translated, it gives CASSQDASRGASYTF.

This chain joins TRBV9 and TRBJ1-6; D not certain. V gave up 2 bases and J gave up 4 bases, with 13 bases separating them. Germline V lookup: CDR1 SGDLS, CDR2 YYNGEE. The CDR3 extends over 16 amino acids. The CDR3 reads CASSVGGGRYNSPLHF. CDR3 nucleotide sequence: TGTGCCAGCAGCGTGGGAGGAGGGAGGTATAATTCACCCCTCCACTTT.